The clone carrying this T cell receptor (beta chain) was detected only a few times. Antigen unknown. The data were taken from a study of beta chain features in type 1 diabetes. Study-wide results and limits: In every one of the four CD4+ subsets, TCRB CDR3s were moderately but significantly shorter in Type 1 diabetes patients. The naive, central memory and Treg TCRB repertoires showed an apparent similarity that was greater among patients than among healthy donors.

V dropped 2 bases and J dropped 4; count of bases not matched to a gene: 6. The CDR3 has 15 residues. Per the germline V gene, CDR1 is SGHVS and CDR2 is FQNEAQ. All of the isolated RNA was reverse transcribed, so expressed TCRB transcripts were sequenced. Using immunoSEQ multiplex PCR, the repertoire was profiled, and TCRdb retains in-frame clones only, with some absent. The sample lists fewer than 250,000 clones; 7.5% to 10% were seen once. CD45RO/CCR7/CD25/CD127/CD95/CD27 staining was used to isolate CD4+ naive, central memory, regulatory and stem cell-like memory cells by sorting. The clonotype comes from a woman younger than 35 in good health. Sequencing input: naive CD4+ T cells from blood. V gene TRBV7-8 combines with J gene TRBJ1-2; 8 nucleotides match TRBD1. The CDR3 nucleotides read TGTGCCAGCAGCTTAAGACAGGGGCGCCCCTATGGCTACACCTTC. Its translation: CASSLRQGRPYGYTF.